The rows below give T cell receptor beta chains drawn from one sample of a study of T cell responses to AZD1222 COVID-19 vaccine. Generated by immunoSEQ multiplex PCR, the TCRdb table keeps only in-frame clones and is missing some. The table lists some 90,000 clones, 70% to 90% of them singletons, with roughly 15% in the top ten. The starting material was peripheral blood, obtained on day 0 of AZD1222 vaccination. The origin of the receptors is an adult in good health. Both conserved end residues are trimmed from each CDR3. Each record gives: V gene, clone size, CDR3 protein. Size tells how often a clone was seen (once, few, many) or the class of an expanded clone, and some rows leave it out.

TRBV19 | - | ASSAELDRGRTEAF
TRBV30 | - | AWSRTGQGEKLF
TRBV5-4 | - | ASSTGTVNEKLF
TRBV9 | - | ASSVVGTGELF
TRBV10-3 | - | AISEPKQGNQPQH
TRBV11-3 | once | ASSSQDRVTF
TRBV3-1/TRBV3-2 | - | ASSPWGAQETQY
TRBV2 | once | ASNGRGENTGELF
TRBV6-5 | - | ASRGLAGWNEQF
TRBV15 | - | ATSGLAGADNEQF
TRBV19 | - | ASSIVPQREQY
TRBV6-2/TRBV6-3 | - | ASSYSDRSRDGYT
TRBV7-6 | once | ASSLRGESPLH
TRBV6-1 | once | ASSEQGSQPQH
TRBV11-3 | - | ASSSNSIYNEQF
TRBV5-6 | once | ASSPSLGGRFGYGYT
TRBV6-5 | - | ASSYSVSDYGYT
TRBV7-2 | - | ASRSGVYNEQF
TRBV19 | - | ASRADRARGGYT
TRBV12-5 | - | ASGLARGTYEQY
TRBV7-9 | - | ASSLRGDEKLF
TRBV19 | once | ASSIMGGRYNEQF
TRBV18 | once | ASSTSGIQEQY
TRBV7-2 | - | ASSLAQGSQPQH
TRBV12-3/TRBV12-4 | - | ASRPGQGTEAF
TRBV6-5 | - | ASSSRQDLRGETQY
TRBV7-9 | - | ASSSRLRRGTEAF
TRBV3-1/TRBV3-2 | - | ASSQELARPSPLH
TRBV6-2/TRBV6-3 | - | ASSYSEGALYEQY
TRBV7-2 | - | ASSLDNRHNQPQH
TRBV12-3/TRBV12-4 | - | ASSLQGSYGYT
TRBV12-5 | - | ASGLVPGEYYSNQPQH
TRBV5-5 | - | ASSLRRGEQPQH
TRBV19 | - | ASMDPSLGEKLF
TRBV6-5 | - | ASSPGVVETDTQY
TRBV18 | - | ASSPSRGLNGYT
TRBV29-1 | - | SVVAGLGEKLF
TRBV5-4 | - | ASRGGPAADEQY
TRBV19 | - | ASSIARGGTDTQY
TRBV12-3/TRBV12-4 | - | ASSFTAYNEQF
TRBV15 | few | ATSRGRQGARRTEAF
TRBV7-3 | - | ASSRDRGTGELF
TRBV5-5 | once | ASSPSQSSVEAF
TRBV3-1/TRBV3-2 | - | ASSPQTYNEQF